The 27 T cell receptor beta chains in this list originate from one sample, sequenced in a study of T cell responses to AZD1222 COVID-19 vaccine. The method was immunoSEQ multiplex PCR; TCRdb's version includes in-frame clones alone and lacks a portion of them. Of about 140,000 clones detected, 90% to 95% appear once; the ten largest clones hold approximately 3.8%. The sequenced sample was peripheral blood, obtained 28 days after the second AZD1222 dose. All receptors come from an adult who received the AZD1222 COVID-19 vaccine.

A word on this clone: Other DNA sequences in this sample translate to the same CDR3. The genes are TRBV28 and TRBJ1-1; D gene uncertain. The CDR3 is made up of 11 amino acids. CDR1 is MDHEN and CDR2 is SYDVKM in the germline V gene. V was pared by 6 bases and J by 1 base, with 3 bases between. CDR3 nucleotides: TGTGCCAGCAGACAGAACACTGAAGCTTTCTTT. Its protein is CASRQNTEAFF.

This rearrangement joins TRBV6-1 to TRBJ1-1, with D possibly matching TRBD1 (6 bases). Germline lookup yields CDR1 MNHNS and CDR2 SASEGT. V was clipped by 2 bases and J by 5 bases, with 12 bases between them. This CDR3 is built from 14 residues. CDR3 bases: TGTGCCAGCAGTGAACTAAGGGGGAATACTGAAGCTTTCTTT. It codes for CASSELRGNTEAFF.

This CDR3 reads CASSLGRDEQYF. CDR3 coding DNA: TGTGCCAGCAGCCTCGGCAGGGACGAGCAGTACTTC. The chain has TRBV7-9 and TRBJ2-7, with a possible D match to TRBD1 (5 bases). CDR1 and CDR2 from the germline V gene are SEHNR and FQNEAQ (reference sequence). Trimming shortened V by 5 bases and J by 5 bases, and 10 bases separated the two germline ends. This CDR3 has 12 amino acids.

V and J are TRBV9 and TRBJ1-4; D remains ambiguous. CDR3 size: 15 residues. Germline CDR1 reads SGDLS; CDR2 reads YYNGEE. With 0 bases removed from V and 8 bases from J, the gap between germline ends came to 14 bases. The CDR3 is CASSVGVGLREKLFF. The CDR3 DNA reads as TGTGCCAGCAGCGTAGGTGTCGGCCTGCGAGAAAAACTGTTTTTT.

In this sample, this clone turned up once. The chain employs TRBV7-8 and TRBJ2-3; unclear D gene. This CDR3 region has 15 residues. V was clipped by 5 bases and J by 4 bases, with 16 bases between them. Germline CDR1 and CDR2: SGHVS and FQNEAQ. The CDR3 spells CASSPGRFIADTQYF. As DNA, the CDR3 is TGTGCCAGCAGCCCTGGCAGGTTTATCGCAGATACGCAGTATTTT.

J is TRBJ2-3 and V is TRBV5-5; TRBD2 might be the D (5 bases). CDR1 is SGHKS, CDR2 YYEKEE, per germline (reference sequence). This CDR3 has 14 residues. V lost 5 bases and J lost 0, with 10 bases in between. The CDR3 loop reads CASRKAVSTDTQYF. The CDR3 region has the DNA TGTGCCAGCAGAAAAGCGGTTAGCACAGATACGCAGTATTTT.

For the CDR3, the DNA is TGTGCCAGCAGCCCAGGGACAGGGCCCACAGATACGCAGTATTTT. This encodes CASSPGTGPTDTQYF. This chain joins TRBV5-6 and TRBJ2-3, with 9 positions matching TRBD1. This CDR3 spans 15 amino acids. Trimming at V came to 4 bases and at J to 2 bases, leaving 5 bases not matched to a gene. Germline V gene sequence: CDR1 SGHDT, CDR2 YYEEEE.

As DNA, the CDR3 is TGTGCCAGCAGCCGACTTCTGATTTCCCACGAGCAGTACTTC. This sequence encodes CASSRLLISHEQYF. The rearrangement joins TRBV5-6 to TRBJ2-7, with D uncertain. The CDR3 contains 14 residues. The V gene's germline CDR1 is SGHDT and CDR2 YYEEEE. The V and J ends lost 4 bases and 5 bases respectively, with 16 bases between them.

The V call is TRBV28, the J call TRBJ1-5; D is unclear. CDR3 length: 13 amino acids. Per germline, CDR1 MDHEN and CDR2 SYDVKM. Trimming pared 4 bases from V and 0 bases from J, leaving 4 bases between. In DNA, the CDR3 is TGTGCCAGCAGTTCGAGTAGCAATCAGCCCCAGCATTTT. It specifies CASSSSSNQPQHF.

About this clone itself: One junction end does not reproduce the germline sequence, and a read error may be involved. This chain uses TRBV7-7 with TRBJ2-3; 15 bases match TRBD2. Germline V gives CDR1 SSHAT, CDR2 FNYEAQ (reference sequence). There are 17 residues in the CDR3. The CDR3 region has the DNA TGTGCTAGCAGCCCCGGACTAGCGGGAGGGAACACAGATACGCAGTATTTT. Residues: CASSPGLAGGNTDTQYF.

The chain is built from TRBV9 and TRBJ1-2; no clear D. V shed 2 bases and J shed 1 base, with 9 bases lying between them. This CDR3 spans 14 amino acids. CDR1 SGDLS and CDR2 YYNGEE come from the germline V gene. Written as DNA, the CDR3 is TGTGCCAGCAGCGTGGCTTCTCTTAACTATGGCTACACCTTC. As protein: CASSVASLNYGYTF.

The chain couples TRBV5-4 to TRBJ1-2, with a tentative D call TRBD1 (5 bases). Trimming cost V 2 bases and J 13 bases, with 12 bases left between them. CDR1 is SGHNT and CDR2 is YYREEE in the germline V gene (reference sequence). There are 11 residues in the CDR3. CDR3 in amino acids: CASSFGTFSTF. The DNA for the CDR3 is TGTGCCAGCAGCTTCGGGACGTTCTCCACCTTC.

This rearrangement joins TRBV27 to TRBJ1-1, with D perhaps matching TRBD1 (5 bases). Per germline, CDR1 MNHEY and CDR2 SMNVEV (reference sequence). The CDR3 length is 14 residues. V was pared by 5 bases and J by 7 bases, with 17 bases between. The chain's CDR3 is CASSREGKRDEAFF. The CDR3 DNA follows: TGTGCCAGCAGTCGGGAGGGGAAAAGGGATGAAGCTTTCTTT.

The V call is TRBV6-1, the J call TRBJ1-2; D gene unclear. V lost 2 bases and J lost 3, with 7 bases in between. CDR1 is MNHNS and CDR2 is SASEGT in the germline V gene. The CDR3 covers 13 residues. CDR3 amino acids: CASSESVDYGYTF. The CDR3 bases are TGTGCCAGCAGTGAATCGGTGGACTATGGCTACACCTTC.

The chain links TRBV6-4 to TRBJ2-1, with D possibly TRBD1 on 5 matching bases. The length of the CDR3 is 16 residues. Germline CDR1 and CDR2: MRHNA and SNTAGT. V was pared by 0 bases and J by 3 bases, with 12 bases between. The DNA of the CDR3 is TGTGCCAGCAGTGACTCGCGGACACCCTACTACAATGAGCAGTTCTTC. It encodes CASSDSRTPYYNEQFF.

V usage is TRBV25-1 and J usage is TRBJ1-5, with 7 nucleotides matching TRBD1. Per germline, CDR1 MGHDK and CDR2 SYGVNS. The CDR3 covers 14 residues. The trim removed 6 bases at V and 6 bases at J, leaving 8 bases unmatched. Here the CDR3 reads CASSPTGAAQPQHF. CDR3 bases: TGTGCCAGCAGCCCCACAGGGGCGGCTCAGCCCCAGCATTTT. The whole variable domain, remainder taken from reference TRBV25-1 and TRBJ1-5, is EADIYQTPRYLVIGTGKKITLECSQTMGHDKMYWYQQDPGMELHLIHYSYGVNSTEKGDLSSESTVSRIRTEHFPLTLESARPSHTSQYLCASSPTGAAQPQHFGDGTRLSIL.

The table lists this clone with a count of one. This chain connects TRBV7-6 to TRBJ2-1, with a tentative D call TRBD2 (6 bases). V lost 1 base, J lost 8 bases, and 21 bases lay in between. This CDR3 comprises 17 residues. Looked up from germline, CDR1 is SGHVS and CDR2 is FNYEAQ. The DNA for the CDR3 is TGTGCCAGCAGCTTAGGGGAGAGGCGCGGGGCCTGGCATGAGCAGTTCTTC. As protein: CASSLGERRGAWHEQFF.

V gene TRBV5-6 combines with J gene TRBJ1-2, with unresolved D. Germline lookup yields CDR1 SGHDT and CDR2 YYEEEE. V lost 3 bases and J 4 bases, leaving 13 bases between the germline ends. CDR3 length equals 14 residues. CDR3 residues: CASSSPWGTYGYTF. For the CDR3, the DNA is TGTGCCAGCAGCTCCCCCTGGGGAACCTATGGCTACACCTTC.

The chain uses TRBV20-1 and TRBJ2-1, with TRBD1 identical over 8 bases. The CDR3 is 18 residues long. After removal of 3 bases from V and 2 bases from J, the junction contained 15 bases not matched to a gene. Germline CDR1 reads DFQATT; CDR2 reads SNEGSKA (reference sequence). Here the CDR3 DNA reads TGCAGTGCTAGTAGCCAGGGGGCGTCGAAGTGGACCTACAATGAGCAGTTCTTC. This sequence encodes CSASSQGASKWTYNEQFF.

The chain joins TRBV2 to TRBJ1-1; 8 nucleotides align to TRBD1. J lost 0 bases, V lost 6 bases, and 9 bases had no gene match. This CDR3 has 16 amino acids. From germline, CDR1 is SNHLY and CDR2 FYNNEI. CDR3 in DNA: TGTGCCAGCAGGAACCGGGACAGGAATTTGAACACTGAAGCTTTCTTT. Protein: CASRNRDRNLNTEAFF.

The rearrangement uses TRBV5-8 and TRBJ1-5, with D maybe TRBD1 (6 bases). This CDR3 is built from 15 residues. CDR1 and CDR2 from the germline V gene are SGHTS and YDEGEE. V lost 5 bases and J 6 bases, leaving 18 bases between the germline ends. For the CDR3, the DNA is TGTGCCAGCAGAGGGGGACCCAGGGAAGGTCAGCCCCAGCATTTT. Translation gives CASRGGPREGQPQHF.

V gene TRBV28 combines with J gene TRBJ1-1; 10 nucleotides align to TRBD1. The V segment lost 9 bases and the J segment 7 bases; nucleotides outside the gene matches: 14. This CDR3 has 15 residues. Per germline, CDR1 MDHEN and CDR2 SYDVKM. This CDR3 reads CASSGWTGGNHEAFF. The CDR3 DNA reads TGTGCCAGTTCGGGGTGGACAGGGGGGAACCATGAAGCTTTCTTT.

V is TRBV6-1 and J is TRBJ1-1, with 7 bases matching TRBD1. Germline V gene data show CDR1 as MNHNS and CDR2 as SASEGT. This CDR3 has 16 amino acids. J gave up 1 base and V 2 bases, and 7 bases lay outside the gene matches. CDR3 protein: CASSELGGRGNTEAFF. The DNA for the CDR3 is TGTGCCAGCAGTGAATTAGGGGGCAGGGGGAACACTGAAGCTTTCTTT.

The rearrangement joins TRBV5-4 to TRBJ2-7; D uncertain. Germline values: CDR1 SGHNT, CDR2 YYREEE (reference sequence). The V end lost 2 bases, the J end lost 5 bases, and 11 bases lay between the germline ends. The length of the CDR3 is 13 residues. The CDR3 is CASSLVDGNEQYF. CDR3 bases: TGTGCCAGCAGCTTAGTCGACGGCAACGAGCAGTACTTC.

The chain links TRBV19 to TRBJ2-7; TRBD1 matches 10 bases. This CDR3 is built from 12 residues. The germline V gene has CDR1 LNHDA and CDR2 SQIVND (reference sequence). Unmatched junction bases numbered 5, after V lost 8 bases and J lost 7 bases. Here the CDR3 reads CASSDRGHEQYF. For the CDR3, the DNA is TGTGCCAGTTCCGACAGGGGGCATGAGCAGTACTTC.

V gene TRBV19 combines with J gene TRBJ2-7; 7 nucleotides match TRBD2. This CDR3 has 13 residues. The V gene end was trimmed by 3 bases and the J gene end by 6 bases; junction bases not matched to a gene: 5. The germline V gene encodes CDR1 LNHDA and CDR2 SQIVND (reference sequence). The CDR3 region is CASSMVSGGEQYF. DNA of the CDR3: TGTGCCAGTAGTATGGTCTCGGGGGGCGAGCAGTACTTC.

The CDR3 protein is CASSFLGQGNNEQFF. CDR3 DNA sequence: TGTGCCAGCAGCTTCCTCGGACAGGGGAACAATGAGCAGTTCTTC. V usage is TRBV27 and J usage is TRBJ2-1, with TRBD1 matching 9 bases. Trimming took 6 bases from V and 5 from J; bases not matched to a gene: 8. CDR3 length equals 15 residues. CDR1 is MNHEY, CDR2 SMNVEV, per germline (reference sequence).